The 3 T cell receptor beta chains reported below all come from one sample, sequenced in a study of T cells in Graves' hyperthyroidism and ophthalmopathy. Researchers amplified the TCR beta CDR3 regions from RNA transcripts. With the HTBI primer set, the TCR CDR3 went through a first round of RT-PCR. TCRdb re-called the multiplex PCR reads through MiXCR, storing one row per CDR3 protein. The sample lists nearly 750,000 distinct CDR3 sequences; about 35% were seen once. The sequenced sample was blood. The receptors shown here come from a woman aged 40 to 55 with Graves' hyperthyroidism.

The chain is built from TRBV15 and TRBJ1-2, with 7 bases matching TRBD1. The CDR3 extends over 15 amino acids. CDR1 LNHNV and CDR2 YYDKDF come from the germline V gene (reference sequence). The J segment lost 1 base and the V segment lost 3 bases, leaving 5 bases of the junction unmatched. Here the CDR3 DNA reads TGTGCCACCAGCAGCCGGGACAGCATTAACTATGGCTACACCTTC. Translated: CATSSRDSINYGYTF.

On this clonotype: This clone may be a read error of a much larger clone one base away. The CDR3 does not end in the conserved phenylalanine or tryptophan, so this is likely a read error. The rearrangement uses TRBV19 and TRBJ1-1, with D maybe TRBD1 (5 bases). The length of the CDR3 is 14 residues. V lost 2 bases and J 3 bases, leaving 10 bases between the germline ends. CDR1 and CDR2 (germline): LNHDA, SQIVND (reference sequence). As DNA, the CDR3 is TGTGCCAGTAGTATATGGTTGACAGACACTGAAGCTTTCCTT. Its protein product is CASSIWLTDTEAFL.

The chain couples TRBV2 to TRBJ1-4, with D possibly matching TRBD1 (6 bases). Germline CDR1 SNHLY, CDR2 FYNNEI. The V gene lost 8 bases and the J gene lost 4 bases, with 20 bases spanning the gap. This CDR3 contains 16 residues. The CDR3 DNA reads TGTGCCAGCGATTCCGGGACATTCGCCCTTAATGAAAAACTGTTTTTT. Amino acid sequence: CASDSGTFALNEKLFF.